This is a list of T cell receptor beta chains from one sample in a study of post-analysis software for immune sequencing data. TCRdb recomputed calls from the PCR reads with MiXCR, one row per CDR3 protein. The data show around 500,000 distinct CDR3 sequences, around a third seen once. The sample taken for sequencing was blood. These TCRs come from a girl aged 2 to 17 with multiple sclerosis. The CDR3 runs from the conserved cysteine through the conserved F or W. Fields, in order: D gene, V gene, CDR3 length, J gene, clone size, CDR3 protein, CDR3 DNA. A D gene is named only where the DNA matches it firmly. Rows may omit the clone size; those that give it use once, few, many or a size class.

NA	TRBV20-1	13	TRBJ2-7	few	CSAPSRVTYEQYF	TGCAGTGCCCCTTCTAGGGTCACCTACGAGCAGTACTTC
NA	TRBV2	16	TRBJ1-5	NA	CASSPGTTLRNWPQHF	TGTGCCAGCAGTCCCGGGACTACATTGAGAAATTGGCCCCAGCATTTT
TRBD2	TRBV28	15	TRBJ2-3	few	CASSSPGGRGDTQYF	TGTGCCAGCAGCTCTCCGGGGGGGCGGGGAGATACGCAGTATTTT
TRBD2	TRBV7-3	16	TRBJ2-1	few	CASSLGLAGPYNEQFF	TGTGCCAGCAGCTTGGGACTAGCGGGGCCATACAATGAGCAGTTCTTC
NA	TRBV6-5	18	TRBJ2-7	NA	CASSYAERDRSTSYEQYF	TGTGCCAGCAGTTACGCAGAGCGAGACAGGTCCACCTCCTACGAGCAGTACTTC
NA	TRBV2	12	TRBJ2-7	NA	CASSVTACEQYF	TGTGCCAGCAGTGTGACAGCTTGCGAGCAGTACTTC
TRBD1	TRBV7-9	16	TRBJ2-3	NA	CASSVGTAASTDTQYF	TGTGCCAGCAGCGTAGGGACAGCGGCTAGCACAGATACGCAGTATTTT
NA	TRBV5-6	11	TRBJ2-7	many	CASSLGHEQYF	TGTGCCAGCAGTTTAGGACACGAGCAGTACTTC
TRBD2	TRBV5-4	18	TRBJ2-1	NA	CASSLAVLAGGKYNEQFF	TGTGCCAGCAGCTTGGCCGTGCTAGCGGGGGGGAAATACAATGAGCAGTTCTTC
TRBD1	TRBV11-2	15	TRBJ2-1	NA	CASSVTGDSYNEQFF	TGTGCCAGCAGCGTGACAGGGGATTCCTACAATGAGCAGTTCTTC
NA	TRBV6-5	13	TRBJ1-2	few	CASSSTGLLGYTF	TGTGCCAGCAGTTCCACAGGGTTGTTGGGCTACACCTTC
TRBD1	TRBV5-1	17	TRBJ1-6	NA	CASSPGQGASYNSPLHF	TGCGCCAGCAGCCCTGGACAGGGAGCATCCTATAATTCACCCCTCCACTTT
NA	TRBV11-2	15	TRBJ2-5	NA	CASSLIRGLRETQYF	TGTGCCAGCAGCTTAATCCGGGGGTTGAGGGAGACCCAGTACTTC
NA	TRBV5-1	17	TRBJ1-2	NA	CASSPPVRGRGNYGYTF	TGCGCCAGCAGCCCCCCCGTAAGGGGAAGAGGGAACTATGGCTACACCTTC
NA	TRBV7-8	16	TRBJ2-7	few	CASSRTWDHRVYEQYF	TGTGCCAGCAGCCGTACTTGGGACCATAGGGTATACGAGCAGTACTTC
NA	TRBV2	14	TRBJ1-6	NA	CASSARQLVSPLHF	TGTGCCAGCAGTGCGAGGCAGCTGGTTTCACCCCTCCACTTT
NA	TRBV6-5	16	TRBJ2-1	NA	CASSRPVWAADNEQFF	TGTGCCAGCAGTCGGCCTGTGTGGGCGGCGGACAATGAGCAGTTCTTC
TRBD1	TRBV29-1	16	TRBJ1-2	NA	CSVAPGQGARCYGYTF	TGCAGCGTCGCACCGGGACAGGGGGCCCGGTGCTATGGCTACACCTTC
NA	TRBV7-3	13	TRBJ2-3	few	CASSPSPLDTQYF	TGTGCCAGCAGCCCCTCCCCACTGGATACGCAGTATTTT
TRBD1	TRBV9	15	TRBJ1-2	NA	CASSATGDLNYGYTF	TGTGCCAGCAGCGCGACAGGGGACCTTAACTATGGCTACACCTTC
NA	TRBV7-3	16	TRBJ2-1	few	CASSIQARSSYNEQFF	TGTGCCAGCAGCATCCAAGCGCGGAGCTCCTACAATGAGCAGTTCTTC
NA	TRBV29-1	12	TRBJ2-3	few	CSVLNLPGNKYF	TGCAGCGTCCTCAACTTACCCGGAAATAAGTATTTT
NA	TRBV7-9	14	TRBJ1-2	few	CASSLPRVPYGYTF	TGTGCCAGCAGCTTGCCCCGGGTTCCCTATGGCTACACCTTC
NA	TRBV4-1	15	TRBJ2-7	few	CASRRDQDGGYEQYF	TGCGCCAGCAGACGAGACCAGGACGGGGGTTACGAGCAGTACTTC
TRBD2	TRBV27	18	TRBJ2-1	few	CASSQNSGGIRSYNEQFF	TGTGCCAGCAGCCAAAATAGCGGGGGTATCCGCTCCTACAATGAGCAGTTCTTC
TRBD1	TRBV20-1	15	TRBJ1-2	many	CSANPGQMILYGYTF	TGCAGTGCTAATCCGGGACAGATGATTCTTTATGGCTACACCTTC
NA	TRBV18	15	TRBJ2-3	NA	CASSPTVGFADTQYF	TGTGCCAGCTCACCAACAGTGGGATTTGCAGATACGCAGTATTTT
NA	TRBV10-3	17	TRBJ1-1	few	CAISESGGKAVDTEAFF	TGTGCCATCAGTGAGTCCGGCGGAAAGGCGGTCGACACTGAAGCTTTCTTT
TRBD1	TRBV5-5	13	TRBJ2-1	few	CASSHRGYNEQFF	TGTGCCAGCAGTCACAGGGGTTACAATGAGCAGTTCTTC
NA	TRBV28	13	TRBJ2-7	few	CASSLSQRYEQYF	TGTGCCAGCAGTTTATCCCAGCGGTACGAGCAGTACTTC
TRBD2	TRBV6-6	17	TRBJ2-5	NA	CASSLSRGASSHETQYF	TGTGCCAGCAGCCTCTCGCGGGGGGCCTCTTCACATGAGACCCAGTACTTC
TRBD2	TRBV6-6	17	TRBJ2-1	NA	CASSYSTASGGRGEQFF	TGTGCCAGCAGTTACTCGACGGCTAGCGGGGGTAGGGGTGAGCAGTTCTTC